Listed below are T cell receptor beta chains from one sample, sequenced in a study of cytomegalovirus exposure and HLA in healthy donors. Method: immunoSEQ multiplex PCR; TCRdb's copy keeps in-frame clones and lacks some. The table lists 130,000 or so clones, 75% to 85% of them singletons. The material sequenced was PBMCs. The origin of the receptors is a woman under 30 in good health and CMV-seropositive. Each CDR3 is given with its conserved first and last residue. D genes are given only for firm matches. Size is omitted from some rows. Given values are once, few, many or a class for expanded clones.

j_gene	abundance	v_gene	len	d_gene	CDR3aa	CDR3nt
TRBJ2-7	.	TRBV9	14	.	CASSVAEGSYEQYF	TGTGCCAGCAGCGTAGCAGAGGGATCCTACGAGCAGTACTTC
TRBJ2-5	.	TRBV7-2	13	.	CASSLQGTETQYF	TGTGCCAGCAGCCTTCAGGGTACAGAGACCCAGTACTTC
TRBJ2-5	.	TRBV25-1	16	.	CASSDPSGAPGETQYF	TGTGCCAGCAGTGACCCGTCTGGGGCTCCCGGAGAGACCCAGTACTTC
TRBJ2-3	.	TRBV11-2	15	TRBD2	CASSSPGLVTDTQYF	TGTGCCAGCAGCTCTCCGGGACTAGTCACAGATACGCAGTATTTT
TRBJ2-3	.	TRBV2	13	TRBD1	CATAGGSTDTQYF	TGTGCCACCGCAGGGGGTTCAACAGATACGCAGTATTTT
TRBJ1-1	.	TRBV19	13	TRBD1	CASWAKGAWGAFF	TGTGCCAGTTGGGCGAAGGGGGCGTGGGGAGCTTTCTTT
TRBJ2-5	.	TRBV30	13	TRBD1	CAWRDRGRETQYF	TGTGCCTGGAGGGACAGGGGGCGGGAGACCCAGTACTTC
TRBJ2-7	.	TRBV25-1	14	.	CASSELAGDSEQYF	TGTGCCAGCAGTGAATTGGCAGGGGATAGCGAGCAGTACTTC
TRBJ2-1	.	TRBV5-6	14	.	CASSLQGGYNEQFF	TGTGCCAGCAGCTTGCAGGGGGGCTACAATGAGCAGTTCTTC
TRBJ1-2	few	TRBV6-1	13	.	CATTGMPLYGYTF	TGTGCCACCACGGGAATGCCTCTTTATGGCTACACCTTC
TRBJ2-7	.	TRBV2	16	TRBD1	CASSAATGTGNDEQYF	TGTGCCAGCAGTGCCGCCACCGGGACAGGGAACGACGAGCAGTACTTC
TRBJ1-5	.	TRBV7-9	15	.	CASNAGETSNQPQHF	TGTGCCAGCAACGCGGGCGAGACTAGCAATCAGCCCCAGCATTTT
TRBJ2-3	.	TRBV4-1	21	TRBD1	CASSQWGYGTGGSAGTDTQYF	TGCGCCAGCAGCCAATGGGGCTACGGGACAGGGGGCTCAGCGGGCACAGATACGCAGTATTTT
TRBJ2-5	few	TRBV27	13	.	CASSSLTGETQYF	TGTGCCAGCAGTAGTCTCACCGGGGAGACCCAGTACTTC
TRBJ1-6	few	TRBV27	15	.	CARPLDRTYNSPLHF	TGTGCCAGACCCCTTGACAGGACCTATAATTCACCCCTCCACTTT
TRBJ1-1	.	TRBV5-4	16	.	CASSQMTVPGNTEAFF	TGTGCCAGCAGCCAGATGACAGTACCGGGGAACACTGAAGCTTTCTTT
TRBJ2-1	.	TRBV11-3	14	TRBD1	CASSYRQGADEQFF	TGTGCCAGCAGCTATAGACAGGGGGCGGATGAGCAGTTCTTC
TRBJ2-3	.	TRBV9	16	.	CASSVGLNPSTDTQYF	TGTGCCAGCAGCGTAGGTTTAAATCCGAGCACAGATACGCAGTATTTT
TRBJ2-3	.	TRBV6-6	16	TRBD1	CASSPRGQGYTDTQYF	TGTGCCAGCAGCCCACGGGGACAGGGATATACAGATACGCAGTATTTT
TRBJ2-5	.	TRBV6-5	13	.	CASKGGAQETQYF	TGTGCCAGCAAGGGCGGGGCCCAAGAGACCCAGTACTTC
TRBJ2-4	few	TRBV11-2	16	TRBD2	CASSLFLLAGKNIQYF	TGTGCCAGCAGCCTGTTCCTCCTAGCGGGCAAAAACATTCAGTACTTC
TRBJ2-7	.	TRBV6-5	14	.	CASSYSGGPYEQYF	TGTGCCAGCAGTTACTCGGGGGGACCCTACGAGCAGTACTTC
TRBJ1-1	.	TRBV7-3	17	.	CASSLNPGAGRNTEAFF	TGTGCCAGCAGCTTAAACCCCGGTGCGGGGAGGAACACTGAAGCTTTCTTT
TRBJ2-5	.	TRBV4-1	15	.	CASSRLGGSEETQYF	TGCGCCAGCAGCCGCCTCGGGGGTTCCGAAGAGACCCAGTACTTC
TRBJ2-5	.	TRBV9	15	.	CASSTYGGLGETQYF	TGTGCCAGCAGCACATATGGTGGCCTCGGGGAGACCCAGTACTTC
TRBJ1-1	few	TRBV10-3	14	.	CAITEWAGDTEAFF	TGTGCCATCACGGAGTGGGCAGGGGACACTGAAGCTTTCTTT
TRBJ2-7	.	TRBV2	11	.	CASSYSYEQYF	TGTGCCAGCAGCTACTCCTACGAGCAGTACTTC
TRBJ2-7	.	TRBV7-8	15	TRBD1	CASSPYGQGLGEQYF	TGTGCCAGCAGCCCCTACGGACAGGGCCTAGGGGAGCAGTACTTC
TRBJ2-7	once	TRBV18	15	TRBD2	CASSVAGGGNGEQYF	TGCGCCAGCTCAGTCGCCGGGGGGGGAAATGGCGAGCAGTACTTC
TRBJ1-1	.	TRBV6-1	11	.	CASSVGVEAFF	TGTGCCAGCAGTGTGGGCGTTGAAGCTTTCTTT
TRBJ1-5	.	TRBV5-8	14	TRBD1	CASSYRDSGKPQHF	TGTGCCAGCAGCTACCGGGACAGTGGCAAGCCCCAGCATTTT
TRBJ2-7	.	TRBV7-9	14	.	CASSAYTGFDEQYF	TGTGCCAGCAGCGCATATACGGGTTTCGACGAGCAGTACTTC
TRBJ2-1	.	TRBV27	15	TRBD1	CASSRTGGPYNEQFF	TGTGCCAGCAGCCGTACAGGGGGCCCCTACAATGAGCAGTTCTTC
TRBJ2-3	.	TRBV4-1	17	TRBD2	CASSQPTSGPRTDTQYF	TGCGCCAGCAGCCAACCGACTAGCGGCCCCCGCACAGATACGCAGTATTTT
TRBJ1-1	.	TRBV6-5	14	TRBD1	CASSYYRGGTEAFF	TGTGCCAGCAGTTACTACAGGGGCGGCACTGAAGCTTTCTTT
TRBJ2-7	.	TRBV2	11	.	CASLESGEQYF	TGTGCCAGTCTAGAATCGGGCGAGCAGTACTTC
TRBJ1-1	.	TRBV21-1	15	.	CASRSPATESTEAFF	TGTGCCAGCCGGAGCCCCGCCACCGAGAGCACTGAAGCTTTCTTT
TRBJ2-3	.	TRBV7-9	16	.	CASSFSQVGWTDTQYF	TGTGCCAGCAGCTTTTCGCAGGTCGGTTGGACAGATACGCAGTATTTT
TRBJ2-5	once	TRBV5-6	16	TRBD2	CASSRIGGGVQETQYF	TGTGCCAGCAGCCGCATCGGCGGGGGGGTTCAAGAGACCCAGTACTTC
TRBJ2-7	.	TRBV18	14	.	CASRPGGEIYEQYF	TGTGCCAGCCGTCCTGGGGGCGAGATCTACGAGCAGTACTTC
TRBJ2-7	.	TRBV29-1	12	.	CSVEVGGDEQYF	TGCAGCGTTGAGGTAGGGGGGGACGAGCAGTACTTC
TRBJ2-3	.	TRBV4-2	18	TRBD2	CASSQDVGASGVTDTQYF	TGTGCCAGCAGCCAAGACGTGGGGGCTAGCGGGGTCACAGATACGCAGTATTTT
TRBJ2-7	.	TRBV5-1	13	TRBD2	CASRDGGGAEQYF	TGCGCCAGCAGAGACGGCGGGGGGGCCGAGCAGTACTTC
TRBJ2-3	.	TRBV29-1	15	.	CSVEDLLPRTDTQYF	TGCAGCGTTGAAGATCTGCTACCACGCACAGATACGCAGTATTTT
TRBJ1-6	.	TRBV9	14	.	CASSVVSDNSPLHF	TGTGCCAGCAGCGTCGTCTCAGATAATTCACCCCTCCACTTT
TRBJ1-4	.	TRBV28	15	TRBD1	CASSRTGMNGEKLFF	TGTGCCAGCAGTCGGACAGGGATGAATGGTGAAAAACTGTTTTTT
TRBJ2-2	.	TRBV5-1	15	.	CASSGMGRNTGELFF	TGCGCCAGCAGCGGCATGGGCAGAAACACCGGGGAGCTGTTTTTT
TRBJ2-3	.	TRBV11-3	13	.	CASSAGPPDTQYF	TGTGCCAGCAGCGCAGGGCCTCCGGATACGCAGTATTTT
TRBJ2-3	once	TRBV7-9	16	.	CASSLNSGTGTDTQYF	TGTGCCAGCAGCTTAAATAGCGGGACAGGGACAGATACGCAGTATTTT
TRBJ1-2	.	TRBV7-3	14	TRBD1	CASSETGEDYGYTF	TGTGCCAGCAGCGAGACAGGGGAGGACTATGGCTACACCTTC
TRBJ2-7	.	TRBV7-9	14	.	CASSLAGAPGEQYF	TGTGCCAGCAGCTTAGCAGGGGCGCCGGGCGAGCAGTACTTC
TRBJ2-3	.	TRBV7-9	14	TRBD2	CASSLRLAADTQYF	TGTGCCAGCAGCCTAAGACTAGCTGCAGATACGCAGTATTTT
TRBJ2-7	.	TRBV28	15	.	CASSSPSGQTYEQYF	TGTGCCAGCAGTTCCCCTTCCGGACAGACCTACGAGCAGTACTTC
TRBJ2-3	.	TRBV5-1	15	TRBD2	CASGSTSGGADTQYF	TGCGCCAGCGGCTCGACTAGCGGGGGGGCGGATACGCAGTATTTT
TRBJ2-1	.	TRBV4-1	16	TRBD1	CASSGGTGLTYNEQFF	TGCGCCAGCAGCGGGGGGACAGGCCTCACCTACAATGAGCAGTTCTTC